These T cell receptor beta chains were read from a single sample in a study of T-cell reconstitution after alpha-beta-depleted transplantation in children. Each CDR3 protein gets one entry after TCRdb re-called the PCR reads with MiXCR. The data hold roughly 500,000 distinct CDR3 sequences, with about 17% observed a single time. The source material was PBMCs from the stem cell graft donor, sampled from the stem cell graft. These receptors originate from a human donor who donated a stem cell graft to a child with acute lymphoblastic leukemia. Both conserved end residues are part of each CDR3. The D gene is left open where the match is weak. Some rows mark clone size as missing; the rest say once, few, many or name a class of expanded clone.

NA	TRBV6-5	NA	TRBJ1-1	TGTGCCAGCAGTTACGGGAGGGGACTCATGAACACTGAAGCTTTCTTT	CASSYGRGLMNTEAFF
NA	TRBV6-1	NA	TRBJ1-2	TGTGCCAGCAGCTTTTTAATCCCGGTAGGCTACACCTTC	CASSFLIPVGYTF
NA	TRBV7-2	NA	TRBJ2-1	TGTGCCAGCAGCTTTGGGCTACGCGATGAGCAGTTCTTC	CASSFGLRDEQFF
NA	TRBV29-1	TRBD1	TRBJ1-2	TGCAGCGTTGCCCAGGACAGGGCGGATGGCTACACCTTC	CSVAQDRADGYTF
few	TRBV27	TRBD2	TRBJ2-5	TGTGCCAGCAGTATACTAGCGGGAGGGCCTTTCCCCACGTCGGGACAAGAGACCCAGTACTTC	CASSILAGGPFPTSGQETQYF
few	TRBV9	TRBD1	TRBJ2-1	TGTGCCAGCAGCGGAACCGGGACAGTCGGCAATGAGCAGTTCTTC	CASSGTGTVGNEQFF
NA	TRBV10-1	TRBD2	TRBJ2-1	TGCGCCAGCAGCCCGGGACTAGCGGTCCTGAATGAGCAGTTCTTC	CASSPGLAVLNEQFF
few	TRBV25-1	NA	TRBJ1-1	TGTGCCAGCAGCGGGGACGTCGGGAAAAGGGTAGCTTTCTTT	CASSGDVGKRVAFF
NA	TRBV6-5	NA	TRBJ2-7	TGTGCCAGCAGTTACAGGGGGGGAATGACAGGTCTTCCCTACGAGCAGTACTTC	CASSYRGGMTGLPYEQYF
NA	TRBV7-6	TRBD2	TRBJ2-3	TGTGCCAGCAGCGAGCAGCCGACTAGCGGGACCTCTGATACGCAGTATTTT	CASSEQPTSGTSDTQYF
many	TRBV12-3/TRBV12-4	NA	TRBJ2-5	TGTGCCAGCAGTACCCGGGACTCCCAAGAGACCCAGTACTTC	CASSTRDSQETQYF
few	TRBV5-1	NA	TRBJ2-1	TGCGCCAGCAGCTTGGCCTTGGTAGCGCTGACCTACAATGAGCAGTTCTTC	CASSLALVALTYNEQFF
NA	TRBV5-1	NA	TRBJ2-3	TGCGCCAGCAGCTTGAGGGCAGCTGACACAGATACGCAGTATTTT	CASSLRAADTDTQYF
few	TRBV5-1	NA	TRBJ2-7	TGCGCCAGCAGCTTTTCGAATCTGGGGGAGCAGTACTTC	CASSFSNLGEQYF
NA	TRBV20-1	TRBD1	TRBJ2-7	TGCAGTGCTAGACCTTTCCCCGGGACAGTTACCTACGAGCAGTACTTC	CSARPFPGTVTYEQYF
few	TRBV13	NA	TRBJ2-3	TGTGCCAGCAGCTTGACAGTGCAATCCACAGATACGCAGTATTTT	CASSLTVQSTDTQYF
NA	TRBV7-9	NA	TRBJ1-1	TGTGCCAGCAGCTCCCGGGGTCAGACAGATGGTACTGAAGCTTTCTTT	CASSSRGQTDGTEAFF
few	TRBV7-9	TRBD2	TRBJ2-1	TGTGCCAGCAGCTTATTTTTATCCGGGAGGACCAATGAGCAGTTCTTC	CASSLFLSGRTNEQFF
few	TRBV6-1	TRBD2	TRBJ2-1	TGTGCCAGCAGTAGCGGGGAGGCCTACAATGAGCAGTTCTTC	CASSSGEAYNEQFF
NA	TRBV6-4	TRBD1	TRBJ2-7	TGTGCCGCTTCCTCCGGGACAGGGGACGACGAGCAGTACTTC	CAASSGTGDDEQYF
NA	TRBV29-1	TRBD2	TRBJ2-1	TGCAGCGTCGGACTAGCGGGGATGGCTGTGCAGTTCTTC	CSVGLAGMAVQFF
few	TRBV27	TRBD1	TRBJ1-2	TGTGCCAGCGGGCCCAGACAGGGTAGCAACTATGGCTACACCTTC	CASGPRQGSNYGYTF
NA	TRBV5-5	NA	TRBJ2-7	TGTGCCAGCAGCTTGGGTTTGGACGAGCAGTACTTC	CASSLGLDEQYF
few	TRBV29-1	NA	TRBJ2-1	TGCAGCGTTACAACACTAGTAGCAGGTTTCGATGAGCAGTTCTTC	CSVTTLVAGFDEQFF
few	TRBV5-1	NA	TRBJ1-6	TGCGCCAGCAGCACTGGGGCCCTGCGCCCCCTCCACTTT	CASSTGALRPLHF